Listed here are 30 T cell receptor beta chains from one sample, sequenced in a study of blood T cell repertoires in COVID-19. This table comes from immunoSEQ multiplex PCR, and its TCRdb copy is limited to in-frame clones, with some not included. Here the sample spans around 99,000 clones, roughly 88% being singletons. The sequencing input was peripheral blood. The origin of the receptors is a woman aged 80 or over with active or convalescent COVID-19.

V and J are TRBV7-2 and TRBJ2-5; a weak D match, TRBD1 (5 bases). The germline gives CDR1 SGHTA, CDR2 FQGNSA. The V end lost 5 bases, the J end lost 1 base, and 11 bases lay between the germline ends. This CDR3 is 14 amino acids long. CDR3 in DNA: TGTGCCAGCAGCACAGGCCGGGTCCAAGAGACCCAGTACTTC. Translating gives CASSTGRVQETQYF.

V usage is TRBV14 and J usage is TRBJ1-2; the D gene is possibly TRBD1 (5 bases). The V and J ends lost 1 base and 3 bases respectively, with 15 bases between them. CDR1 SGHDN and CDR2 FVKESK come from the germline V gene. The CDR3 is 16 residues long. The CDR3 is CASSQGAVDRYYGYTF. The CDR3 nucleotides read TGTGCCAGCAGCCAAGGGGCGGTAGACAGATACTATGGCTACACCTTC.

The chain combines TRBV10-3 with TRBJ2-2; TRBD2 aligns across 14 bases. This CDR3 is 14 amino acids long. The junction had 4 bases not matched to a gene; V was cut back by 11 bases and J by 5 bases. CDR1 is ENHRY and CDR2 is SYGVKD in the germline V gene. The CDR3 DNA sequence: TGTGCCTCCAGGACTAGCGGGAGGACCGGGGAGCTGTTTTTT. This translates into CASRTSGRTGELFF.

CDR3 coding DNA: TGTGCCTGGACCCACGGCGGTCCGTCTTCCTACACCTTC. Translating gives CAWTHGGPSSYTF. The V and J genes are TRBV30 and TRBJ1-2; D call uncertain. The CDR3 extends over 13 amino acids. The germline gives CDR1 GTSNPN, CDR2 SVGIG (reference sequence). V lost 4 bases and J 10 bases, leaving 19 bases between the germline ends.

For the CDR3, the DNA is TGTGCCAGCAGTTTTGGGGAGGGGCGTGGCTACACCTTC. It specifies CASSFGEGRGYTF. The chain is built from TRBV27 and TRBJ1-2; possibly TRBD1 for D (5 bases). CDR3 size: 13 residues. CDR1 and CDR2 from the germline V gene are MNHEY and SMNVEV (reference sequence). The V end lost 3 bases, the J end lost 7 bases, and 12 bases lay between the germline ends.

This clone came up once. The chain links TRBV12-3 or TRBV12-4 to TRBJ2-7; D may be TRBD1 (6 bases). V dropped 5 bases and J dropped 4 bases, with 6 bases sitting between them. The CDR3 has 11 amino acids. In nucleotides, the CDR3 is TGTGCCAGCAGTGGACAGTACGAGCAGTACTTC. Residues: CASSGQYEQYF.

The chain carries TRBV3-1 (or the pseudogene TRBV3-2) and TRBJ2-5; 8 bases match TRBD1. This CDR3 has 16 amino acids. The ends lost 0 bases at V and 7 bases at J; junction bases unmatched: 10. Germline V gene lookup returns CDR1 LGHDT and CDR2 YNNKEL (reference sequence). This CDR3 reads CASSQDRTGPLRTQYF. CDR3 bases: TGTGCCAGCAGCCAAGATCGGACAGGGCCTCTCAGGACCCAGTACTTC.

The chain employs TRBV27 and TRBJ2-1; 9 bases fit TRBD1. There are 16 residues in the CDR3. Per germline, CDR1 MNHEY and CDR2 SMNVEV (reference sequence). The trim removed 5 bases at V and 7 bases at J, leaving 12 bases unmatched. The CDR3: CASSPTGTGFLNEQFF. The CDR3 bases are TGTGCCAGCAGTCCCACCGGGACAGGGTTCTTGAATGAGCAGTTCTTC.

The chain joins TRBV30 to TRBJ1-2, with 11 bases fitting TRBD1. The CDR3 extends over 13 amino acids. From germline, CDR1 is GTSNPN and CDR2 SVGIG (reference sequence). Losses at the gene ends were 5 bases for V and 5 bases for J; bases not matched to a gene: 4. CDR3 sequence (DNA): TGTGCCTGGGGGACAGGGGGTACTTATGGCTACACCTTC. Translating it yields CAWGTGGTYGYTF. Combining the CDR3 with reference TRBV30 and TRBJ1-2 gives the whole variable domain SQTIHQWPATLVQPVGSPLSLECTVEGTSNPNLYWYRQAAGRGLQLLFYSVGIGQISSEVPQNLSASRPQDRQFILSSKKLLLSDSGFYLCAWGTGGTYGYTFGSGTRLTVV.

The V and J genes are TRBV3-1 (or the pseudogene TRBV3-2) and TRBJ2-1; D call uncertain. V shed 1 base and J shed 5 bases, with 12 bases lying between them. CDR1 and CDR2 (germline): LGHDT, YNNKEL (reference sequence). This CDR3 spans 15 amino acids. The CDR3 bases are TGTGCCAGCAGCCAAGGCCAGGTGACCCACAATGAGCAGTTCTTC. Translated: CASSQGQVTHNEQFF.

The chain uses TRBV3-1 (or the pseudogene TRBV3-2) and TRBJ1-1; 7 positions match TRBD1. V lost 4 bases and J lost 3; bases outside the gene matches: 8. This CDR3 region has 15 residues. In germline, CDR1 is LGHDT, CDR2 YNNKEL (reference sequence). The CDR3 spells CASSRGSRGYTEAFF. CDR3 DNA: TGTGCCAGCAGCCGGGGGAGCAGGGGGTACACTGAAGCTTTCTTT.

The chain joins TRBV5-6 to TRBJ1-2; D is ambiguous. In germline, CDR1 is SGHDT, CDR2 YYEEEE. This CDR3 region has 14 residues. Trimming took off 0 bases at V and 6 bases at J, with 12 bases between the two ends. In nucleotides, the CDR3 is TGTGCCAGCAGCTTGGAGTTGGCGGTGGATGGCTACACCTTC. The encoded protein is CASSLELAVDGYTF.

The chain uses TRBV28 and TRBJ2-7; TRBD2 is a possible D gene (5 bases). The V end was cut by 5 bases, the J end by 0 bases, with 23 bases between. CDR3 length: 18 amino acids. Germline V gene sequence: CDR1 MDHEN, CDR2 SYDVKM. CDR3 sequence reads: CASSPPGLPPADSYEQYF. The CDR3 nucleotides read TGTGCCAGCAGTCCCCCCGGTTTGCCGCCAGCGGACTCCTACGAGCAGTACTTC.

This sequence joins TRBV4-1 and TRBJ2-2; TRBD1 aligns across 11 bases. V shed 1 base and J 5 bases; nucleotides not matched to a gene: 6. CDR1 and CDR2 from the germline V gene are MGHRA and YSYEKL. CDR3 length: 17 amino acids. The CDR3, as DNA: TGCGCCAGCAGCCAAGGGACAGGGGGCCCCTATACCGGGGAGCTGTTTTTT. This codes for CASSQGTGGPYTGELFF.

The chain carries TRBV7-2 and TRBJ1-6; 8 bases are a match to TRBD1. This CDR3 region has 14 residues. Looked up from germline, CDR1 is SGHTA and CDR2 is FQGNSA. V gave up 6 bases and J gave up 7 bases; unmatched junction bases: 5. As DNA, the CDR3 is TGTGCCAGCAGTAAACAGGGGGGGAATTCACCCCTCCACTTT. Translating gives CASSKQGGNSPLHF. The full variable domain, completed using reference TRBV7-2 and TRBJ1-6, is GAGVSQSPSNKVTEKGKDVELRCDPISGHTALYWYRQSLGQGLEFLIYFQGNSAPDKSGLPSDRFSAERTGGSVSTLTIQRTQQEDSAVYLCASSKQGGNSPLHFGNGTRLTVT.

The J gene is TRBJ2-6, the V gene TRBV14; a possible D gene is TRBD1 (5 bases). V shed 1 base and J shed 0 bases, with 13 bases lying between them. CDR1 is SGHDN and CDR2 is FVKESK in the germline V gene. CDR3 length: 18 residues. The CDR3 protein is CASSQGVRQSSGANVLTF. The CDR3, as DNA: TGTGCCAGCAGCCAAGGGGTGAGACAGAGCTCTGGGGCCAACGTCCTGACTTTC.

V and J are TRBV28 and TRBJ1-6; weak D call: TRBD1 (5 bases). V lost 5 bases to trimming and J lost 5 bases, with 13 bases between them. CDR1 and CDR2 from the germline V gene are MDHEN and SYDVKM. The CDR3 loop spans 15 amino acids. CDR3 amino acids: CASSQGTWNNSPLHF. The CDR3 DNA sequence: TGTGCCAGCAGTCAGGGTACGTGGAATAATTCACCCCTCCACTTT.

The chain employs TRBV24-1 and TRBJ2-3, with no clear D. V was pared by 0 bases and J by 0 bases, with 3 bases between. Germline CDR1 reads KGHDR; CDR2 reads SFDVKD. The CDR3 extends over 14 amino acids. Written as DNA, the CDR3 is TGTGCCACCAGTGATTTGACTAGCACAGATACGCAGTATTTT. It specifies CATSDLTSTDTQYF.

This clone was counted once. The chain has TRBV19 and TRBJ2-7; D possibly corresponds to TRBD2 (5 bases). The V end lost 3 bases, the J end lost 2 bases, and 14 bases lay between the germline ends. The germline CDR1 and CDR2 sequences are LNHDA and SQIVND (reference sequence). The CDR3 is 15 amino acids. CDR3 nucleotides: TGTGCCAGTAGTATCGTAGCGCTTACCCCCTACGAGCAGTACTTC. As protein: CASSIVALTPYEQYF.

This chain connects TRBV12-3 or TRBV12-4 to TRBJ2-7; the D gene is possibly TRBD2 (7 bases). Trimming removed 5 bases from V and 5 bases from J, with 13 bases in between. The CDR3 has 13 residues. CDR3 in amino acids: CASSLGGQDEQYF. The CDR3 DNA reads TGTGCCAGCAGTCTGGGGGGGCAGGACGAGCAGTACTTC.

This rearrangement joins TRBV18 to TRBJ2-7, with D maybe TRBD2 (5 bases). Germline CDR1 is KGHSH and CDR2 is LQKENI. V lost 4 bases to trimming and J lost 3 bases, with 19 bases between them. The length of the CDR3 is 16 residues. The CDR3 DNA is TGTGCCAGCTCACTCGGGGAAGGGCTGTGGGGCTACGAGCAGTACTTC. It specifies CASSLGEGLWGYEQYF.

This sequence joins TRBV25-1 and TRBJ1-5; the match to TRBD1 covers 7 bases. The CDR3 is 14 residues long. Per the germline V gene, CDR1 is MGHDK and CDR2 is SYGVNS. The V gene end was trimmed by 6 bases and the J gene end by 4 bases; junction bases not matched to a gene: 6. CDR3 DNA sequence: TGTGCCAGCAGCCAGACAGGGACAAATCAGCCCCAGCATTTT. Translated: CASSQTGTNQPQHF.

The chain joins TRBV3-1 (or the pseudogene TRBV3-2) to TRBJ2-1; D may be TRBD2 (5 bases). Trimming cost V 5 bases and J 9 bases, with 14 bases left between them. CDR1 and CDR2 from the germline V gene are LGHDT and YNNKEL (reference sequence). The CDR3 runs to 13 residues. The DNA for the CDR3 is TGTGCCAGCAGCAAAAGCAGGAGCGGTGAGCAGTTCTTC. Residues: CASSKSRSGEQFF.

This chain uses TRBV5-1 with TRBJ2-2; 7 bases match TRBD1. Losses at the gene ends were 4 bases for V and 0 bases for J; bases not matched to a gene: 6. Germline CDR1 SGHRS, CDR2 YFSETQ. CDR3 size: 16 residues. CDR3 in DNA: TGCGCCAGCAGCCGGACAGGCCAAACGAACACCGGGGAGCTGTTTTTT. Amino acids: CASSRTGQTNTGELFF. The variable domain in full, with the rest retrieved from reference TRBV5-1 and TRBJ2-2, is KAGVTQTPRYLIKTRGQQVTLSCSPISGHRSVSWYQQTPGQGLQFLFEYFSETQRNKGNFPGRFSGRQFSNSRSEMNVSTLELGDSALYLCASSRTGQTNTGELFFGEGSRLTVL.

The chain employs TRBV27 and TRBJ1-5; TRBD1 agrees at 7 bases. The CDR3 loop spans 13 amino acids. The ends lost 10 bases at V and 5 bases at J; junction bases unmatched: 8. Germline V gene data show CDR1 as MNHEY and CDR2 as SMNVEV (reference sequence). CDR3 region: CATSTGRHQPQHF. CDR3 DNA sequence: TGTGCCACTTCGACAGGGAGGCATCAGCCCCAGCATTTT.

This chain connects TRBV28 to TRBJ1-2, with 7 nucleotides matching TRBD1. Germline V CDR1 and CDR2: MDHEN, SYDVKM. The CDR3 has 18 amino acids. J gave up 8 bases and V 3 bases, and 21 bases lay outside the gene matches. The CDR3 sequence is CASSLRSALDRRERGYTF. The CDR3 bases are TGTGCCAGCAGTTTGCGGTCGGCCCTGGACAGGAGGGAACGGGGCTACACCTTC.

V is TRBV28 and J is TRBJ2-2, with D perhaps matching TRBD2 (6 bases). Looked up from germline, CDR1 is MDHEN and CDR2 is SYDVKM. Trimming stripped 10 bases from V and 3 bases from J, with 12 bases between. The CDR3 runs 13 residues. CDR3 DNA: TGTGCCATTGCGCCGGGGGACACCGGGGAGCTGTTTTTT. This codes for CAIAPGDTGELFF. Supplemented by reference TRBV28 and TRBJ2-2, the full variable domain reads DVKVTQSSRYLVKRTGEKVFLECVQDMDHENMFWYRQDPGLGLRLIYFSYDVKMKEKGDIPEGYSVSREKKERFSLILESASTNQTSMYLCAIAPGDTGELFFGEGSRLTVL.

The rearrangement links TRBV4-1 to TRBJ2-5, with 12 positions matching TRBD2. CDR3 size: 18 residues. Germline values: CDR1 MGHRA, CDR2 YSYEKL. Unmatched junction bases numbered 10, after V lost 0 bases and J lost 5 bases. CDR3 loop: CASSQDRSSGRAEETQYF. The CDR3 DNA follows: TGCGCCAGCAGCCAAGACAGGTCTAGCGGGAGGGCCGAGGAGACCCAGTACTTC.

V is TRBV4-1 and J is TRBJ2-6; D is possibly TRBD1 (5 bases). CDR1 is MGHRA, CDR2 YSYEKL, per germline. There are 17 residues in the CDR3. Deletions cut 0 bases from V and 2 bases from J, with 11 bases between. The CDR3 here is CASSQDGAGTGANVLTF. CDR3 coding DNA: TGCGCCAGCAGCCAAGATGGGGCAGGGACTGGGGCCAACGTCCTGACTTTC.

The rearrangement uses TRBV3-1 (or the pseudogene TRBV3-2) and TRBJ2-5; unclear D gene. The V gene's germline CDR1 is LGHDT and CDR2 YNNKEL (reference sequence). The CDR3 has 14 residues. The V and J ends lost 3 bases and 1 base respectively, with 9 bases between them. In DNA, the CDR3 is TGTGCCAGCAGCCACAGACACATCCAAGAGACCCAGTACTTC. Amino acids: CASSHRHIQETQYF.